These 14 T cell receptor beta chains originate from one sample sequenced in a study of T cells after yellow fever vaccination. TCRdb independently ran MiXCR on the 5' RACE reads; one entry per CDR3 protein. The data hold about 400,000 distinct CDR3 sequences, with over 5% observed a single time. Sequencing used PBMCs, obtained 5 days after the yellow fever booster vaccination. The receptors come from a man younger than 40 who received the YFV17D yellow fever vaccine.

This clonotype has more than one count but fewer than ten. The genes are TRBV4-1 and TRBJ2-3; D uncertain. The V end was cut by 0 bases, the J end by 1 base, with 17 bases between. The CDR3 extends over 18 amino acids. CDR1 MGHRA and CDR2 YSYEKL come from the germline V gene. The CDR3 loop is CASSQDRMADLGTDTQYF. DNA of the CDR3: TGCGCCAGCAGCCAAGATCGTATGGCGGACCTGGGCACAGATACGCAGTATTTT.

This clonotype has more than one count but fewer than ten. This rearrangement joins TRBV4-1 to TRBJ1-1, with D perhaps TRBD1 (5 bases). The CDR3 contains 14 residues. Germline V lookup: CDR1 MGHRA, CDR2 YSYEKL. Deletions cut 4 bases from V and 6 bases from J, with 15 bases between. CDR3 nucleotides: TGCGCCAGCAGCCGAGGGGAAGGGGTCCCTGAAGCTTTCTTT. This encodes CASSRGEGVPEAFF.

V gene TRBV15 combines with J gene TRBJ2-7, with 8 nucleotides matching TRBD1. V was clipped by 0 bases and J by 4 bases; unmatched bases: 5. Germline CDR1 reads LNHNV; CDR2 reads YYDKDF (reference sequence). The CDR3 loop spans 15 amino acids. CDR3 loop: CATSRESNRGYEQYF. CDR3 DNA: TGTGCCACCAGCAGAGAAAGCAACAGGGGGTACGAGCAGTACTTC.

This chain uses TRBV6-1 with TRBJ2-5; 13 positions match TRBD2. The trim removed 10 bases at V and 4 bases at J, leaving 12 bases unmatched. The CDR3 totals 16 residues. Germline V gives CDR1 MNHNS, CDR2 SASEGT. The CDR3 bases are TGTGCCACCTATGGAAGAACTAGCGGGAGGGGAGAGACCCAGTACTTC. Protein: CATYGRTSGRGETQYF.

The chain uses TRBV3-1 and TRBJ1-4; 9 nucleotides agree with TRBD1. The V segment lost 3 bases and the J segment 5 bases; nucleotides outside the gene matches: 4. CDR3 length: 15 residues. Germline loops: CDR1 LGHDT, CDR2 YNNKEL (reference sequence). The CDR3 region has the DNA TGTGCCAGCAGCCAGCCCGGGACAGGGAATGAAAAACTGTTTTTT. It encodes CASSQPGTGNEKLFF.

This clonotype turned up a few times. The V and J genes are TRBV20-1 and TRBJ1-6, with D possibly TRBD1 on 5 matching bases. This CDR3 has 12 amino acids. The germline gives CDR1 DFQATT, CDR2 SNEGSKA (reference sequence). V was pared by 1 base and J by 9 bases, with 7 bases between. The CDR3 is CSARGGSSPLHF. The CDR3 DNA reads as TGCAGTGCTAGAGGGGGCAGTTCACCCCTCCACTTT.

This clonotype was seen repeatedly, ten times or more. This chain joins TRBV30 and TRBJ2-1; 7 positions match TRBD2. V shed 4 bases, J shed 0 bases, and the junction held 9 bases outside the gene matches. This CDR3 is 16 amino acids long. The V gene's germline CDR1 is GTSNPN and CDR2 SVGIG (reference sequence). The CDR3 nucleotides are TGTGCCTGGACCCCTATCGGGGGGTCCTCCTACAATGAGCAGTTCTTC. Protein: CAWTPIGGSSYNEQFF.

This clonotype has a count of ten or more. The rearrangement uses TRBV12-3 or TRBV12-4 and TRBJ2-7, with unresolved D. The CDR3 covers 15 residues. Trimming removed 5 bases at V and 0 bases at J, with 14 bases between. The chain's CDR3 is CASSLSGPSSYEQYF. DNA for the CDR3: TGTGCCAGCAGTCTGTCCGGGCCGAGCTCCTACGAGCAGTACTTC.

The table lists this clonotype with many counts. The chain combines TRBV12-3 or TRBV12-4 with TRBJ2-1; either TRBD1 or TRBD2 may supply D (5 bases each). V lost 5 bases and J 10 bases, leaving 18 bases between the germline ends. The CDR3 runs 14 residues. The CDR3 region is CASSVRDPGREQFF. As DNA, the CDR3 is TGTGCCAGCAGTGTCCGGGACCCCGGGCGGGAGCAGTTCTTC.

This clonotype has only a few counts. The rearrangement joins TRBV5-1 to TRBJ2-7, with D perhaps matching TRBD2 (6 bases). Germline V gene data show CDR1 as SGHRS and CDR2 as YFSETQ. Trimming removed 6 bases at V and 8 bases at J, with 21 bases between. The CDR3 has 14 residues. The CDR3 is CASTSGDGAEKQYF. CDR3 bases: TGCGCCAGCACCTCGGGGGACGGGGCTGAAAAGCAGTACTTC.

V is TRBV7-2 and J is TRBJ1-1, with D unresolved. CDR1 and CDR2 (germline): SGHTA, FQGNSA. Deletions cut 1 base from V and 12 bases from J, with 15 bases between. CDR3 size: 13 residues. The CDR3 is CASSLGNAGGTFF. The CDR3 coding sequence is TGTGCCAGCAGCTTAGGTAACGCAGGCGGGACTTTCTTT.

This clonotype was seen at least ten times. V usage is TRBV5-5 and J usage is TRBJ2-3; possibly TRBD1 or TRBD2 for D (5 bases each). Trimming pared 3 bases from V and 2 bases from J, leaving 13 bases between. The CDR3 extends over 15 amino acids. The germline V gene encodes CDR1 SGHKS and CDR2 YYEKEE (reference sequence). CDR3 sequence: CASSYPRDPTDTQYF. CDR3 in DNA: TGTGCCAGCAGCTATCCCCGGGACCCCACAGATACGCAGTATTTT. Drawing the rest from reference TRBV5-5 and TRBJ2-3, the complete variable domain is DAGVTQSPTHLIKTRGQQVTLRCSPISGHKSVSWYQQVLGQGPQFIFQYYEKEERGRGNFPDRFSARQFPNYSSELNVNALLLGDSALYLCASSYPRDPTDTQYFGPGTRLTVL.

The V call is TRBV6-1, the J call TRBJ2-1; D is ambiguous. CDR1 is MNHNS and CDR2 is SASEGT in the germline V gene. Deletions cut 6 bases from V and 4 bases from J, with 10 bases between. The CDR3 has 13 residues. This CDR3 is CASRPSTYNEQFF. CDR3 DNA sequence: TGTGCCAGCAGACCCTCTACGTACAATGAGCAGTTCTTC.

The CDR3 spells CASSRDGGNTGELFF. CDR3 DNA sequence: TGTGCCAGCAGCCGGGACGGCGGTAACACCGGGGAGCTGTTTTTT. The rearrangement uses TRBV11-3 and TRBJ2-2; either TRBD1 or TRBD2 may supply D (5 bases each). The CDR3 covers 15 residues. V shed 5 bases and J shed 2 bases, with 12 bases lying between them. Per germline, CDR1 SGHNT and CDR2 YENEEA.